The following is a T cell receptor beta chain sequence with its context. Its antigen is still unknown. The data stem from a study of OX40 agonist ivuxolimab in advanced cancers. About the study: Every 2 weeks, patients got intravenous ivuxolimab at one of six dose levels (0.01-10 mg/kg).

Study-level results: With doses of 0.1 to 3.0 mg/kg, CD4+ and CD8+ blood T cells had undergone clonal expansion by week 6.

Trimming left V 1 base short and J 0 bases short, with 8 bases between. From germline, CDR1 is SNHLY and CDR2 FYNNEI. CDR3 length: 15 residues. Data came from immunoSEQ multiplex PCR; TCRdb stores just in-frame clones and leaves some out. Seen here are about 30,000 clones, 84% observed once, and the top ten hold under 25%. Blood sampling took place at baseline, cycle 4 day 1, and cycle 7 day 1. This receptor was taken from an adult with an advanced solid tumor such as melanoma, head and neck, liver or kidney cancer. The specimen comprised CD4+ or CD8+ T cells sorted from blood, sampled in a trial of the OX40 agonist ivuxolimab. V usage is TRBV2 and J usage is TRBJ2-3; a possible D gene is TRBD1 (6 bases). CDR3 nucleotide sequence: TGTGCCAGCAGTGAAGACAGGGCTAGCACAGATACGCAGTATTTT. Amino acids: CASSEDRASTDTQYF. The complete variable domain, with remaining parts taken from reference TRBV2 and TRBJ2-3, reads EPEVTQTPSHQVTQMGQEVILRCVPISNHLYFYWYRQILGQKVEFLVSFYNNEISEKSEIFDDQFSVERPDGSNFTLKIRSTKLEDSAMYFCASSEDRASTDTQYFGPGTRLTVL.